These 5 T cell receptor beta chains were sequenced from one sample in a study of metastatic and nonmetastatic thyroid tumors. With MiXCR, TCRdb called clones anew from the PCR reads. Among about 19,000 clones listed, 37% were seen once. Each patient came to thyroid surgery without any prior treatment (of any kind). The sample taken for sequencing was tumor tissue. These receptors originate from a female donor with papillary thyroid cancer or a benign thyroid nodule (not recorded which). Some clones in this sample may be carry-over from other donors' samples.

The chain joins TRBV25-1 to TRBJ1-6, with TRBD1 matching over 9 bases. Germline CDR1 reads MGHDK; CDR2 reads SYGVNS. V lost 1 base, J lost 10 bases, and 5 bases stayed unmatched. The CDR3 contains 15 residues. CDR3 coding DNA: TGTGCCAGCAGTGAATTGAGGACAGGGGTCTCACCCCTCCACTTT. Amino acid sequence: CASSELRTGVSPLHF.

The chain carries TRBV28 and TRBJ2-7; D gene uncertain. V gave up 4 bases and J gave up 2 bases, with 15 bases separating them. The CDR3 sequence is 15 residues long. From germline, CDR1 is MDHEN and CDR2 SYDVKM. Here the CDR3 DNA reads TGTGCCAGCAGTTCCCCATTTGGGGTGACCTACGAGCAGTACTTC. Translating gives CASSSPFGVTYEQYF.

This clone was recorded only once. This sequence joins TRBV3-1 and TRBJ2-1; D gene unclear. This CDR3 spans 11 amino acids. V lost 3 bases and J 6 bases, leaving 3 bases between the germline ends. CDR1 and CDR2 from the germline V gene are LGHDT and YNNKEL (reference sequence). CDR3 in amino acids: CASSHPNEQFF. The DNA of the CDR3 is TGTGCCAGCAGCCACCCCAATGAGCAGTTCTTC.

This clone occurred a few times. The rearrangement links TRBV27 to TRBJ2-3, with 8 bases matching TRBD1. V shed 2 bases and J 2 bases; nucleotides not matched to a gene: 6. The CDR3 is 16 residues long. CDR1 MNHEY and CDR2 SMNVEV come from the germline V gene (reference sequence). CDR3 DNA sequence: TGTGCCAGCAGTTTAATCAGGGGGCCCAACACAGATACGCAGTATTTT. Its protein is CASSLIRGPNTDTQYF.

This clone was seen just once. The rearrangement uses TRBV18 and TRBJ1-2, with D unresolved. Germline CDR1 is KGHSH and CDR2 is LQKENI. Trimming shortened V by 3 bases and J by 2 bases, and 13 bases separated the two germline ends. This CDR3 spans 15 amino acids. The CDR3 here is CASSPGPGGNYGYTF. The CDR3 region has the DNA TGTGCCAGCTCACCCGGGCCTGGAGGCAACTATGGCTACACCTTC.